This entry describes one TCR beta chain. No antigen is known for it. Trimming removed 3 bases from V and 7 bases from J, with 16 bases in between. Germline CDR1 reads SGHTS; CDR2 reads YDEGEE. The CDR3 spans 15 residues. The table came from immunoSEQ multiplex PCR; TCRdb's copy has only in-frame clones and leaves some out. Among around 36,000 clones listed, approximately 87% were seen once. This specimen belongs to a study of PD-1 blockade in classical Hodgkin lymphoma. Overall study findings and caveats: As was reported, newly diagnosed patients showed lower baseline TCR diversity than healthy donors did.

Relapse was seen in all patients after autologous stem cell transplantation, and brentuximab vedotin exposure was variable. Relapsed/refractory classical Hodgkin lymphoma patients had complete, partial or progressive responses. The source of this sequence is a human donor with classical Hodgkin lymphoma. The gene calls are TRBV5-8 and TRBJ2-2; D may be TRBD1 (7 bases). The sample in question was peripheral blood mononuclear cells (PBMCs), obtained at baseline. CDR3 amino acids: CASSYWTGGNGELFF. DNA for the CDR3: TGTGCCAGCAGCTACTGGACAGGAGGGAACGGGGAGCTGTTTTTT.